This T cell receptor beta chain was documented in a study of blood T cell repertoires in COVID-19. Study details: Acute and convalescent COVID-19 specimens originated in the United States, Italy and Spain.

Between the trimmed V and J ends, which lost 1 base and 1 base, there was a span of 4 bases. The germline CDR1 and CDR2 sequences are KGHSY and FQNENV. CDR3 length: 13 residues. Profiled with immunoSEQ multiplex PCR; TCRdb holds only in-frame clones, not every one. The sample lists approximately 130,000 clones, under 85% seen once, with 9.5% to 10% in the top ten. Source material: peripheral blood. V gene TRBV16 combines with J gene TRBJ1-1; unclear D gene. The clonotype originates from a man aged 40-55 years with active or convalescent COVID-19. The chain's CDR3 is CASSQFKNTEAFF. The CDR3 DNA reads TGTGCCAGCAGCCAATTTAAGAACACTGAAGCTTTCTTT.